The rows below give T cell receptor beta chains drawn from one sample of a study of T-cell memory formation after mild COVID-19. TCRdb analysed the 5' RACE reads with MiXCR anew, one entry per CDR3 protein. Of tens of thousands of distinct CDR3 sequences detected, roughly 13% appear once; the ten largest clones hold 40% to 45%. Sequenced input: PBMCs or a T cell subset sorted from them (not recorded which). These receptors were collected from a man aged 18 to 29 who had mild COVID-19 (a few samples of this study predate the infection). Cell type and time point are not known. CDR3s include the opening cysteine and the closing phenylalanine or tryptophan. The D gene is left open where the match is weak. Expanded clones get a size class; other rows say once, few or many, or leave the size out.

v_call	j_call	cdr3_length	clone_size	d_call	cdr3_nt	cdr3_aa
TRBV7-9	TRBJ2-7	12	.	.	TGTGCCAGCAGCGCGGACGGGTACGAGCAGTACTTC	CASSADGYEQYF
TRBV4-2	TRBJ2-7	13	many	.	TGTGCCAGCAGCCAAGAGCAGGTTTACGAGCAGTACTTC	CASSQEQVYEQYF
TRBV12-3/TRBV12-4	TRBJ1-1	14	.	.	TGTGCCAGCAAGAACAGGGTCACGAACACTGAAGCTTTCTTT	CASKNRVTNTEAFF
TRBV16	TRBJ2-7	13	many	.	TGTGCCAGCAGCCATCGGGGATCCTACGAGCAGTACTTC	CASSHRGSYEQYF
TRBV6-5	TRBJ1-2	12	.	.	TGTGCCAGCACCGACGACGGGTATGGCTACACCTTC	CASTDDGYGYTF
TRBV11-2	TRBJ2-5	17	few	TRBD2	TGTGCCAGCAGCTTAGGTCCGGGACTAGCGGGGTTTGAGACCCAGTACTTC	CASSLGPGLAGFETQYF
TRBV6-5	TRBJ2-7	15	many	TRBD1	TGTGCCAGCAGTTACCGCAGCACAGGGGGTGGCGAGCAGTACTTC	CASSYRSTGGGEQYF
TRBV4-1	TRBJ2-1	17	few	.	TGCGCCAGCAGCCAAGATGAGAACGCTGCCTCCTACAATGAGCAGTTCTTC	CASSQDENAASYNEQFF
TRBV27	TRBJ1-2	14	few	.	TGTGCCAGCAGCCCCAGAATTAACGGCTATGGCTACACCTTC	CASSPRINGYGYTF
TRBV12-3/TRBV12-4	TRBJ2-3	13	.	.	TGTGCCAGCAGTTTATCGGGGTCAGATACGCAGTATTTT	CASSLSGSDTQYF
TRBV24-1	TRBJ2-1	14	.	.	TGTGCCATCCCACCCAGCGGGTTTAGCAATGAGCAGTTCTTC	CAIPPSGFSNEQFF
TRBV6-2/TRBV6-3	TRBJ1-1	16	.	.	TGTGCCAGCAGTTCGGCGAGAAGAAAGGGGCGGACTGAAGCTTTCTTT	CASSSARRKGRTEAFF
TRBV7-9	TRBJ2-5	14	few	.	TGTGCCAGCAGCGCAACAGGGTTTGGGGAGACCCAGTACTTC	CASSATGFGETQYF